The 27 T cell receptor beta chains below all came from one sample that was sequenced in a study of OX40 agonist ivuxolimab in advanced cancers. TCRdb's table, derived via immunoSEQ multiplex PCR, lists solely in-frame clones and lacks some. The sample carries 100,000 to 150,000 clones, under 95% recorded once. The specimen comprised CD4+ or CD8+ T cells sorted from blood, sampled in a trial of the OX40 agonist ivuxolimab. These TCRs come from an adult with an advanced solid tumor such as melanoma, head and neck, liver or kidney cancer.

The chain employs TRBV11-3 and TRBJ2-5; TRBD2 might be the D (6 bases). CDR1 and CDR2 (germline): SGHNT, YENEEA. V dropped 3 bases and J dropped 4 bases, with 12 bases sitting between them. CDR3 length: 14 amino acids. The CDR3 loop reads CASSFGPGRETQYF. In DNA, the CDR3 is TGTGCCAGCAGCTTTGGTCCCGGGAGAGAGACCCAGTACTTC.

V is TRBV5-1 and J is TRBJ2-1; TRBD2 matches 9 bases. V was clipped by 2 bases and J by 5 bases; unmatched bases: 2. The germline CDR1 and CDR2 sequences are SGHRS and YFSETQ. The CDR3 is made up of 14 amino acids. Here the CDR3 reads CASSLLAGNNEQFF. CDR3 bases: TGCGCCAGCAGCTTACTAGCGGGCAACAATGAGCAGTTCTTC.

This chain connects TRBV7-8 to TRBJ2-3; a possible D gene is TRBD2 (6 bases). This CDR3 region has 14 residues. CDR1 SGHVS and CDR2 FQNEAQ come from the germline V gene. The ends were cut back, 6 bases at V and 5 bases at J, with 15 bases in the middle. DNA of the CDR3: TGTGCCAGCAGAATCGGGACTCCAGAAGATACGCAGTATTTT. Its protein product is CASRIGTPEDTQYF. Combining the CDR3 with reference TRBV7-8 and TRBJ2-3 gives the whole variable domain GAGVSQSPRYKVAKRGQDVALRCDPISGHVSLFWYQQALGQGPEFLTYFQNEAQLDKSGLPSDRFFAERPEGSVSTLKIQRTQQEDSAVYLCASRIGTPEDTQYFGPGTRLTVL.

The CDR3: CASSRGQGVGGYGYTF. CDR3 DNA: TGTGCCAGTAGCCGAGGTCAGGGGGTCGGCGGCTATGGCTACACCTTC. The chain has TRBV19 and TRBJ1-2, with 7 bases identical to TRBD1. V gave up 6 bases and J gave up 4 bases; unmatched junction bases: 14. Germline CDR1 and CDR2: LNHDA and SQIVND (reference sequence). This CDR3 is built from 16 residues.

In its sample, this clone was seen once. The J gene is TRBJ1-1, the V gene TRBV5-8, with D tentatively TRBD1 (5 bases). Germline V gene sequence: CDR1 SGHTS, CDR2 YDEGEE. Trimming removed 1 base at V and 6 bases at J, with 16 bases between. The CDR3 consists of 15 residues. The DNA for the CDR3 is TGTGCCAGCAGCTTGTACGGGGGGGAACGGCCTGAAGCTTTCTTT. It is translated as CASSLYGGERPEAFF.

The chain couples TRBV19 to TRBJ2-1; 11 nucleotides agree with TRBD2. Trimming cost V 5 bases and J 2 bases; bases outside gene matches: 5. Germline loops: CDR1 LNHDA, CDR2 SQIVND (reference sequence). The CDR3 covers 16 residues. CDR3 sequence (DNA): TGTGCCAGTAGTCCCTCGGGACTAGCGGCCTACAATGAGCAGTTCTTC. This gives the protein CASSPSGLAAYNEQFF.

The rearrangement links TRBV11-3 to TRBJ1-6; maybe TRBD1 (6 bases). With 4 bases removed from V and 7 bases from J, the gap between germline ends came to 8 bases. This CDR3 contains 13 residues. The germline CDR1 and CDR2 sequences are SGHNT and YENEEA. The chain's CDR3 is CASSSTGNSPLHF. The CDR3 coding sequence is TGTGCCAGCAGCTCAACAGGGAATTCACCCCTCCACTTT. The entire variable domain, with the rest obtained from reference TRBV11-3 and TRBJ1-6, is as follows: EAGVVQSPRYKIIEKKQPVAFWCNPISGHNTLYWYLQNLGQGPELLIRYENEEAVDDSQLPKDRFSAERLKGVDSTLKIQPAELGDSAVYLCASSSTGNSPLHFGNGTRLTVT.

V usage is TRBV7-8 and J usage is TRBJ1-3, with D possibly TRBD1 on 6 matching bases. The V end was cut by 3 bases, the J end by 3 bases, with 9 bases between. The CDR3 contains 14 residues. CDR1 is SGHVS and CDR2 is FQNEAQ in the germline V gene. CDR3 residues: CASSFAGVGNTIYF. As DNA, the CDR3 is TGTGCCAGCAGCTTCGCAGGGGTTGGAAACACCATATATTTT. Combining the CDR3 with reference TRBV7-8 and TRBJ1-3 gives the whole variable domain GAGVSQSPRYKVAKRGQDVALRCDPISGHVSLFWYQQALGQGPEFLTYFQNEAQLDKSGLPSDRFFAERPEGSVSTLKIQRTQQEDSAVYLCASSFAGVGNTIYFGEGSWLTVV.

The chain joins TRBV11-1 to TRBJ1-1, with unresolved D. V shed 4 bases and J shed 6 bases, with 6 bases lying between them. The CDR3 is 11 residues long. Germline lookup yields CDR1 SGHAT and CDR2 FQDESV (reference sequence). The CDR3 coding sequence is TGTGCCAGCAGCTCCCCCCCTGAAGCTTTCTTT. Translation: CASSSPPEAFF.

The chain couples TRBV7-2 to TRBJ2-3; D remains ambiguous. Germline V lookup: CDR1 SGHTA, CDR2 FQGNSA. CDR3 size: 12 residues. Trimming cost V 1 base and J 5 bases, with 4 bases left between them. The CDR3 sequence is CASSLDEDTQYF. Here the CDR3 DNA reads TGTGCCAGCAGCTTAGACGAAGATACGCAGTATTTT.

This chain connects TRBV5-1 to TRBJ2-3; the D gene is possibly TRBD1 (5 bases). Trimming shortened V by 3 bases and J by 6 bases, and 11 bases separated the two germline ends. This CDR3 is 13 amino acids long. Per germline, CDR1 SGHRS and CDR2 YFSETQ. The CDR3 sequence is CASSSLQVDTQYF. DNA for the CDR3: TGCGCCAGCAGCTCACTACAGGTGGATACGCAGTATTTT.

V is TRBV11-3 and J is TRBJ2-7; the D is unclear. The length of the CDR3 is 11 residues. Trimming left V 0 bases short and J 7 bases short, with 4 bases between. The V gene's germline CDR1 is SGHNT and CDR2 YENEEA. CDR3 DNA: TGTGCCAGCAGCTTAGACGGGGAGCAGTACTTC. This gives the protein CASSLDGEQYF.

The chain employs TRBV29-1 and TRBJ1-2; 7 bases are shared with TRBD1. Germline V gene lookup returns CDR1 SQVTM and CDR2 ANQGSEA. The CDR3 is 13 residues long. V dropped 6 bases and J dropped 6; count of bases not matched to a gene: 10. CDR3 sequence: CSVRETGRDGYTF. In DNA, the CDR3 is TGCAGCGTGAGGGAGACAGGGCGGGATGGCTACACCTTC.

This clone appeared a few times. Different DNA sequences within this sample yield the same CDR3. The J gene is TRBJ1-5, the V gene TRBV7-9, with unresolved D. CDR3 length equals 13 residues. V was cut by 3 bases and J by 4 bases, with 7 bases left in between. CDR1 and CDR2 (germline): SEHNR, FQNEAQ (reference sequence). The DNA of the CDR3 is TGTGCCAGCAGCTTCGGGTCAAATCAGCCCCAGCATTTT. Translation: CASSFGSNQPQHF.

The rearrangement uses TRBV7-2 and TRBJ2-5; 10 bases align to TRBD2. Per germline, CDR1 SGHTA and CDR2 FQGNSA. Trimming cost V 3 bases and J 11 bases; bases outside gene matches: 12. The CDR3 totals 15 residues. In DNA form, the CDR3 reads TGTGCCAGCAGCTTCAGAAGGTCTAGCGGGAGCCAGCAGTACTTC. It encodes CASSFRRSSGSQQYF. Supplemented by reference TRBV7-2 and TRBJ2-5, the full variable domain reads GAGVSQSPSNKVTEKGKDVELRCDPISGHTALYWYRQSLGQGLEFLIYFQGNSAPDKSGLPSDRFSAERTGGSVSTLTIQRTQQEDSAVYLCASSFRRSSGSQQYFGPGTRLLVL.

The chain links TRBV5-5 to TRBJ2-7; TRBD2 matches at 13 bases. In germline, CDR1 is SGHKS, CDR2 YYEKEE (reference sequence). The junction had 5 bases not matched to a gene; V was cut back by 4 bases and J by 1 base. The CDR3 covers 16 residues. The CDR3 DNA is TGTGCCAGCAGCCCGGAGACTAGCGGGAGGTCCTACGAGCAGTACTTC. Translated, it gives CASSPETSGRSYEQYF.

This clone showed up just a few times. CDR3 DNA: TGTGCCAGCAGTTTATTAGTGGGGGGACTTTACAATGAGCAGTTCTTC. The encoded protein is CASSLLVGGLYNEQFF. The rearrangement joins TRBV27 to TRBJ2-1, with D possibly being TRBD2 (6 bases). Germline lookup yields CDR1 MNHEY and CDR2 SMNVEV (reference sequence). V lost 1 base to trimming and J lost 4 bases, with 14 bases between them. This CDR3 comprises 16 residues.

The chain employs TRBV10-3 and TRBJ2-5, with 10 bases identical to TRBD2. This CDR3 is built from 16 residues. Trimming at V came to 3 bases and at J to 2 bases, leaving 6 bases not matched to a gene. The germline V gene has CDR1 ENHRY and CDR2 SYGVKD. CDR3 DNA: TGTGCCATCAGTGATAGACTAGCGGGCGAGCAAGAGACCCAGTACTTC. Translated, it gives CAISDRLAGEQETQYF.

The V call is TRBV6-5, the J call TRBJ2-1; the match to TRBD1 covers 10 bases. Germline lookup yields CDR1 MNHEY and CDR2 SVGAGI. V lost 1 base, J lost 6 bases, and 3 bases stayed unmatched. This CDR3 comprises 15 residues. The CDR3 DNA reads TGTGCCAGCAGTTACTTGGGGACAGGGGCCAATGAGCAGTTCTTC. Translated: CASSYLGTGANEQFF.

The chain employs TRBV4-2 and TRBJ1-3; D is unclear. Trimming cost V 0 bases and J 0 bases, with 9 bases left between them. There are 16 residues in the CDR3. CDR1 and CDR2 (germline): LGHNA, YNFKEQ. CDR3 loop: CASSQDGVSSGNTIYF. CDR3 nucleotides: TGTGCCAGCAGCCAAGATGGAGTTAGCTCTGGAAACACCATATATTTT.

The rearrangement uses TRBV4-2 and TRBJ2-6, with D tentatively TRBD2 (5 bases). CDR3 length: 19 amino acids. V shed 1 base and J shed 0 bases, with 16 bases lying between them. Germline CDR1 is LGHNA and CDR2 is YNFKEQ. The CDR3: CASSQVGVRTGSGANVLTF. The CDR3 DNA sequence: TGTGCCAGCAGCCAAGTGGGAGTACGGACTGGCTCTGGGGCCAACGTCCTGACTTTC.

This rearrangement joins TRBV5-6 to TRBJ1-2, with TRBD1 identical over 8 bases. CDR1 is SGHDT and CDR2 is YYEEEE in the germline V gene. CDR3 length equals 15 residues. The V segment lost 3 bases and the J segment 3 bases; nucleotides outside the gene matches: 7. The chain's CDR3 is CASSSNLQGDYGYTF. The CDR3 coding sequence is TGTGCCAGCAGCTCAAACCTACAGGGGGACTATGGCTACACCTTC.

The chain joins TRBV7-3 to TRBJ2-1, with TRBD2 matching over 11 bases. The V gene's germline CDR1 is SGHTA and CDR2 FQGTGA. The CDR3 is made up of 16 amino acids. Germline trimming cut 5 bases from V and 8 bases from J; bases unmatched to any gene: 11. CDR3 coding DNA: TGTGCCAGCAGCAAGGGAACTAGCGGGAGTAGGGATGAGCAGTTCTTC. It translates to CASSKGTSGSRDEQFF.

Concerning this clone: A junction boundary mismatches the germline segment, possibly from a read error. The chain links TRBV7-7 to TRBJ2-1, with 7 bases aligning to TRBD2. This CDR3 is built from 15 residues. Germline CDR1 reads SSHAT; CDR2 reads FNYEAQ (reference sequence). CDR3 bases: TGTGCTAGCAGCCCCCCGGCGGGAGAAGGCAATGAGCAGTTCTTC. Protein: CASSPPAGEGNEQFF.

V usage is TRBV7-2 and J usage is TRBJ2-7, with a weak D call TRBD1 (6 bases). The CDR3 spans 13 residues. Trimming removed 1 base at V and 2 bases at J, with 6 bases between. Germline V CDR1 and CDR2: SGHTA, FQGNSA. The CDR3 reads CASSLEGAYEQYF. CDR3 nucleotide sequence: TGTGCCAGCAGCTTAGAGGGGGCCTACGAGCAGTACTTC.

The rearrangement links TRBV7-2 to TRBJ2-7; 8 bases line up with TRBD1. This CDR3 has 15 amino acids. J lost 2 bases, V lost 4 bases, and 7 bases had no gene match. Germline V gene sequence: CDR1 SGHTA, CDR2 FQGNSA. The CDR3 sequence is CASSSGQGATYEQYF. The CDR3 DNA sequence: TGTGCCAGCAGCTCAGGACAGGGCGCTACCTACGAGCAGTACTTC.

The rearrangement joins TRBV10-2 to TRBJ1-1; TRBD1 matches 7 bases. V lost 3 bases, J lost 3 bases, and 10 bases stayed unmatched. This CDR3 contains 16 residues. CDR1 is WSHSY and CDR2 is SAAADI in the germline V gene. The CDR3 DNA sequence: TGCGCCAGCAGTGAACGGGCAGGGGGTTCTGACACTGAAGCTTTCTTT. This codes for CASSERAGGSDTEAFF.